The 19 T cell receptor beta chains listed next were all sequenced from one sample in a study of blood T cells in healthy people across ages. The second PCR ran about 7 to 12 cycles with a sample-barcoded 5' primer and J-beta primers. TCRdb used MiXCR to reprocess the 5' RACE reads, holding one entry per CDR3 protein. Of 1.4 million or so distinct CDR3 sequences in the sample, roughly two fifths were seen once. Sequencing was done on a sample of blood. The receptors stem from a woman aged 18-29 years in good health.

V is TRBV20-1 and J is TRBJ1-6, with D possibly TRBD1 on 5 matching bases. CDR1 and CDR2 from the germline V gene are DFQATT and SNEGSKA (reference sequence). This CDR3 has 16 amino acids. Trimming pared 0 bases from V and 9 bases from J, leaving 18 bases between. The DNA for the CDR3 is TGCAGTGCTAGAGATCCCAGGGAAGGTGATGGTTCACCCCTCCACTTT. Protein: CSARDPREGDGSPLHF.

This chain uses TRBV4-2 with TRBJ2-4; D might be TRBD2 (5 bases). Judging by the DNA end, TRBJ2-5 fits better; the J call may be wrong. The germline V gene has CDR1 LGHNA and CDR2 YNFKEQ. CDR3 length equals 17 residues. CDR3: CASSPSLSGDRQETQYF. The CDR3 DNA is TGTGCCAGCAGCCCCTCTTTGTCCGGGGATAGACAAGAGACCCAGTACTTC.

Here the CDR3 reads CSVEEVYNEQFF. Here the CDR3 DNA reads TGCAGCGTTGAAGAGGTATACAATGAGCAGTTCTTC. This chain uses TRBV29-1 with TRBJ2-1; D unclear. The CDR3 is 12 amino acids. V lost 0 bases and J lost 4, with 4 bases in between. Germline lookup yields CDR1 SQVTM and CDR2 ANQGSEA.

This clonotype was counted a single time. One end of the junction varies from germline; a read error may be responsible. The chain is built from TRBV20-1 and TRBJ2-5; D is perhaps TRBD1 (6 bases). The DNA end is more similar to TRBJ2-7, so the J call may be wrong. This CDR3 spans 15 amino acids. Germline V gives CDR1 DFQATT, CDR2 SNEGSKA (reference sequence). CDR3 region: CNARDRRLGANEQYF. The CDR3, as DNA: TGCAATGCTAGAGATCGGAGGCTGGGGGCCAACGAGCAGTACTTC.

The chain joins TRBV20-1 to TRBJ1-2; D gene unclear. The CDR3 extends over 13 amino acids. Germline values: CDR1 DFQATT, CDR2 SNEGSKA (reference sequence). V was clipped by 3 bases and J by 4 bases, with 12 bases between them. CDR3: CSASLTRGYGYTF. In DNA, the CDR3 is TGCAGTGCTAGTTTGACCCGGGGCTATGGCTACACCTTC.

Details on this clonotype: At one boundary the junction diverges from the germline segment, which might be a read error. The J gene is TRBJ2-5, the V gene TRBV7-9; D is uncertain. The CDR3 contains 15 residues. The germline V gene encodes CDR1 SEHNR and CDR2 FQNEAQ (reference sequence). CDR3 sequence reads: CANSILAPAQETQYF. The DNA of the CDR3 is TGTGCCAACAGCATTTTGGCGCCAGCTCAAGAGACCCAGTACTTC.

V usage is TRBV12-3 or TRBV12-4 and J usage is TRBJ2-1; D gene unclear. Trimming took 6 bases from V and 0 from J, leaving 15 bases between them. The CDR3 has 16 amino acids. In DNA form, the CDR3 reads TGTGCCAGCAGCCCCTCGGGCGGCCGCTCCTACAATGAGCAGTTCTTC. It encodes CASSPSGGRSYNEQFF.

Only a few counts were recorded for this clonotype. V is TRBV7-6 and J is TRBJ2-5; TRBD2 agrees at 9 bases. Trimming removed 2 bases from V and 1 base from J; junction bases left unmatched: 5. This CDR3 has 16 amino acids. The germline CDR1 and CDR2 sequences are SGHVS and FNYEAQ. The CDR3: CASSLMPSGTQETQYF. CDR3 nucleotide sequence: TGTGCCAGCAGCTTAATGCCTAGCGGGACCCAAGAGACCCAGTACTTC.

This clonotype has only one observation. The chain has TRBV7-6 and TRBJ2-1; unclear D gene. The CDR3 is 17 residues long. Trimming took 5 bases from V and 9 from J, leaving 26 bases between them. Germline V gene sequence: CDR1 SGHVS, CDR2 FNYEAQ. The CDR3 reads CASSASSPLPGTGEQFF. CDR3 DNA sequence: TGTGCCAGCAGCGCCAGCAGCCCCCTACCCGGTACCGGTGAGCAGTTCTTC.

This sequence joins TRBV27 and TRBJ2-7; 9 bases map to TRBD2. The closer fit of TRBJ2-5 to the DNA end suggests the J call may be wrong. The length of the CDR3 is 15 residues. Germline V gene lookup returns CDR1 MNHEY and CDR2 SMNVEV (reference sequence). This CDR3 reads CASSAGTSFQETQYF. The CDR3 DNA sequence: TGTGCCAGCAGTGCCGGGACTAGCTTTCAGGAGACCCAGTACTTC.

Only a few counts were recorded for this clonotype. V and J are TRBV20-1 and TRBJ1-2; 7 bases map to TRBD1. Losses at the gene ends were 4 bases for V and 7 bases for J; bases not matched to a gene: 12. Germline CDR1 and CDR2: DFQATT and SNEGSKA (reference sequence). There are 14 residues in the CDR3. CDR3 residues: CSATDRPHRGGYTF. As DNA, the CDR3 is TGCAGTGCTACGGACAGGCCCCATCGGGGTGGCTACACCTTC.

DNA of the CDR3: TGTGCCAGCAGCTTGGTTTCCATCACTGAAGCTTTCTTT. It is translated as CASSLVSITEAFF. V and J are TRBV5-5 and TRBJ1-1; no reliable D call. The CDR3 covers 13 residues. Germline values: CDR1 SGHKS, CDR2 YYEKEE (reference sequence). The V end lost 0 bases, the J end lost 4 bases, and 7 bases lay between the germline ends.

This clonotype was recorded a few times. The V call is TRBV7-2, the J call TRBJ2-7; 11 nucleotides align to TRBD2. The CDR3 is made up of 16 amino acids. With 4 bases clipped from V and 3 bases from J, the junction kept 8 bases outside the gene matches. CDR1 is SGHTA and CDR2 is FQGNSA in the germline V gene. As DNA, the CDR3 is TGTGCCAGCAGCTCTCGGGGACTAGCGGAGGTCTACGAGCAGTACTTC. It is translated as CASSSRGLAEVYEQYF.

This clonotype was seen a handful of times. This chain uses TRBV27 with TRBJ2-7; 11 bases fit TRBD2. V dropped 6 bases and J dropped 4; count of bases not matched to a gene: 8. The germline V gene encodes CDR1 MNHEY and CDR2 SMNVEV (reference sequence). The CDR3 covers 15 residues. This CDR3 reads CASSAGTSGGYEQYF. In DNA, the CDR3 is TGTGCCAGCAGCGCCGGGACTAGCGGTGGTTACGAGCAGTACTTC.

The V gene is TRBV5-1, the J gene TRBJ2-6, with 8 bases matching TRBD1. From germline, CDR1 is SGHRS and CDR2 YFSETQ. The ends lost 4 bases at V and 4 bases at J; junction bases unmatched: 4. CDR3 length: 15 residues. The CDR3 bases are TGCGCCAGCAGCGGACAGGGATCCGGGGCCAACGTCCTGACTTTC. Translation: CASSGQGSGANVLTF.

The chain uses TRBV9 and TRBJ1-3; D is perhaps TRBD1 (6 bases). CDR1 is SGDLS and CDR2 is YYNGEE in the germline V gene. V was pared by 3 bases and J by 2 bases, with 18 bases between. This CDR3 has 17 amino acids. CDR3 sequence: CASSANPATGPGNTIYF. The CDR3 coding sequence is TGTGCCAGCAGCGCTAACCCGGCAACAGGGCCTGGAAACACCATATATTTT.

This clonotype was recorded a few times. CDR3 amino acids: CASSLGGLAEIAKNIQYF. CDR3 bases: TGTGCCAGCAGCTTAGGGGGACTAGCGGAAATAGCCAAAAACATTCAGTACTTC. This chain joins TRBV7-2 and TRBJ2-4, with TRBD2 matching over 11 bases. V trimming: 1 base; J trimming: 0 bases; junction bases outside the gene matches: 5. This CDR3 is 18 amino acids long. CDR1 and CDR2 (germline): SGHTA, FQGNSA.

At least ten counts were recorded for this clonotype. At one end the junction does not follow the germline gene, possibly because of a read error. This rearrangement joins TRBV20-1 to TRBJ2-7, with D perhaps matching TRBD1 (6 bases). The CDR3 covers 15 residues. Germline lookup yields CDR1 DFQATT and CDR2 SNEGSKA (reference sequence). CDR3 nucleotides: TGCAGTGCTACCCCTCGGGCAGGGGTCTCCCACGAGCAGTACTTC. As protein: CSATPRAGVSHEQYF.

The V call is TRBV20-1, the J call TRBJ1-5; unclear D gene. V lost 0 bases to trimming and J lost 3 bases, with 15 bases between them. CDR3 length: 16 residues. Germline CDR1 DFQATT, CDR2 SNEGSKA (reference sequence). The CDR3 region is CSARDRKGLFNQPQHF. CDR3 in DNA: TGCAGTGCTAGAGATCGGAAAGGACTGTTCAATCAGCCCCAGCATTTT.